Detailed here is one T cell receptor beta chain. The antigen remains unidentified. These data come from a study of cytomegalovirus exposure and HLA in healthy donors. Use of 60 Vbeta and 13 Jbeta primers characterized the PCR. Study processing details: Later reanalysis found around 84 million unique TCR beta chains, around 9.9 million of them shared. TCRdb's table, derived via immunoSEQ multiplex PCR, lists solely in-frame clones and lacks some. The D gene and trimming were derived from the DNA, and the V and J assignments and clone size from that table. The data show 150,000 to 200,000 clones, roughly 77% seen once. Study observations and caveats: Researchers reported that a few CMV-associated chains were confirmed in vitro as CMV antigen-specific. Earlier findings revealed that most TCR beta V segments proved productive either about 87% or about 30% of the time.

CDR3 length equals 15 residues. Germline CDR1 and CDR2: MGHRA and YSYEKL. The V segment lost 4 bases and the J segment 2 bases; nucleotides outside the gene matches: 2. This chain connects TRBV4-1 to TRBJ1-2, with TRBD1 identical over 12 bases. Sequences were obtained from PBMCs. The source is a woman aged 18-29 years in good health and CMV-seronegative. As DNA, the CDR3 is TGCGCCAGCAGCCCGGGACAGGGGGCGAACTATGGCTACACCTTC. Protein sequence: CASSPGQGANYGYTF.